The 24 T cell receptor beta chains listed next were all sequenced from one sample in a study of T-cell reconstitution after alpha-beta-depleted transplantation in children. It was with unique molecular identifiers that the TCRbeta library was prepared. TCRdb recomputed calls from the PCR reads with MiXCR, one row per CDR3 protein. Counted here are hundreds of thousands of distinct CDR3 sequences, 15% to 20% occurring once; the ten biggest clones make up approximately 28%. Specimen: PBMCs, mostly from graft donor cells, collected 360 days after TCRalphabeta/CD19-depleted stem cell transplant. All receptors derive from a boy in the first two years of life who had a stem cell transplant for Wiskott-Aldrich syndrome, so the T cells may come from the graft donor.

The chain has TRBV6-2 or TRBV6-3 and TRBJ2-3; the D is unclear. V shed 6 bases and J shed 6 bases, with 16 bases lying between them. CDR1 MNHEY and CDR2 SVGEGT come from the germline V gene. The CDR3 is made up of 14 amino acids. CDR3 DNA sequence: TGTGCCAGCAGCCCAACCCTCACGGAGGATACGCAGTATTTT. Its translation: CASSPTLTEDTQYF.

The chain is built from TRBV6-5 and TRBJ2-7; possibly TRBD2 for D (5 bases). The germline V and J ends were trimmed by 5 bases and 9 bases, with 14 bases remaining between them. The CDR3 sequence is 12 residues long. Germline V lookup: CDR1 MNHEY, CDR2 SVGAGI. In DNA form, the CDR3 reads TGTGCCAGCAGTCCCTTTCTAGGGAGGCAGTACTTC. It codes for CASSPFLGRQYF.

The CDR3 bases are TGTGCCAGCACCAAATCGACAGGATTGAACACTGAAGCTTTCTTT. The encoded protein is CASTKSTGLNTEAFF. The chain is built from TRBV6-1 and TRBJ1-1, with D perhaps matching TRBD1 (6 bases). V shed 7 bases and J shed 0 bases, with 15 bases lying between them. This CDR3 region has 15 residues. The V gene's germline CDR1 is MNHNS and CDR2 SASEGT.

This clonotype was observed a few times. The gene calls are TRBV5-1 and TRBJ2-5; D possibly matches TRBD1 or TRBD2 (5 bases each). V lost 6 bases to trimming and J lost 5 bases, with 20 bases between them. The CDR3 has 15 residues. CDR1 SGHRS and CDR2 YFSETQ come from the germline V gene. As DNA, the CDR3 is TGCGCCAGCACCAATTCCGGGGCCAAAGGGGAGACCCAGTACTTC. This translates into CASTNSGAKGETQYF.

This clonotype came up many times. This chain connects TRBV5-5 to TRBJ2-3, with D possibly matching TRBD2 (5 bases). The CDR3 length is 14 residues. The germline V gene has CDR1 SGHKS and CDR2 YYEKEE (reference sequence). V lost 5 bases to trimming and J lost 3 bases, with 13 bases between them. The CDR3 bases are TGTGCCAGCAGAGTGGAGGACGGTACAGATACGCAGTATTTT. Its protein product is CASRVEDGTDTQYF.

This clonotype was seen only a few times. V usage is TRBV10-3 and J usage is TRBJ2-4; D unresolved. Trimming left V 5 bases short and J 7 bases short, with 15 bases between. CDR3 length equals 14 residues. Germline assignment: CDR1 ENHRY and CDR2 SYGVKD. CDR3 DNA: TGTGCCATCAGTCGGACCTTTTCAGACAACATTCAGTACTTC. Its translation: CAISRTFSDNIQYF.

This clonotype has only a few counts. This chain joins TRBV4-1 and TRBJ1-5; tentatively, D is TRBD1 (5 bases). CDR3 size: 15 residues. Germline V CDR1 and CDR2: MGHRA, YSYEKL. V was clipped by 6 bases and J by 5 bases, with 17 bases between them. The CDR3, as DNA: TGCGCCAGCAGTCCCAGGGTAGAGGGAGATCAGCCCCAGCATTTT. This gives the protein CASSPRVEGDQPQHF.

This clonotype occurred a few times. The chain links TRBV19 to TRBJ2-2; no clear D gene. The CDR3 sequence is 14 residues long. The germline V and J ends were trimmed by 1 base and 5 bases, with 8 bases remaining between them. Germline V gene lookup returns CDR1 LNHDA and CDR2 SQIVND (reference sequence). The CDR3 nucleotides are TGTGCCAGTAGTATAGGCAAACTGACCGGGGAGCTGTTTTTT. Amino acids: CASSIGKLTGELFF. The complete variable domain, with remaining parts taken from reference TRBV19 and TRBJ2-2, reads DGGITQSPKYLFRKEGQNVTLSCEQNLNHDAMYWYRQDPGQGLRLIYYSQIVNDFQKGDIAEGYSVSREKKESFPLTVTSAQKNPTAFYLCASSIGKLTGELFFGEGSRLTVL.

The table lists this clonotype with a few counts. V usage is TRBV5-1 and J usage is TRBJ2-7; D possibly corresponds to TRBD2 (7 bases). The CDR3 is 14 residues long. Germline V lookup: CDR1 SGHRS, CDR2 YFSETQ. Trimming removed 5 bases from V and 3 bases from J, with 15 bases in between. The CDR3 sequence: CASRDRGGGYEQYF. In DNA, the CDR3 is TGCGCCAGCAGAGATAGGGGGGGGGGCTACGAGCAGTACTTC.

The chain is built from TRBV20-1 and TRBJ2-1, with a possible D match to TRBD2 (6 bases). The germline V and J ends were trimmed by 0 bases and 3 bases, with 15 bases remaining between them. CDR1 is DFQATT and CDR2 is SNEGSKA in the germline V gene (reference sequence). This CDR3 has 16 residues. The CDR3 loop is CSARDRRGLGYNEQFF. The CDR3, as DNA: TGCAGTGCTAGAGATAGGAGGGGCTTGGGCTACAATGAGCAGTTCTTC.

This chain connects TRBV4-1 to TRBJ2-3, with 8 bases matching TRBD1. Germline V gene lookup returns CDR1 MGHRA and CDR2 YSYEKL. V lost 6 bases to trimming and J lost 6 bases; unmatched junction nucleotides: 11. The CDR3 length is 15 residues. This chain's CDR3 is CASSGQGWTHDTQYF. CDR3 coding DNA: TGCGCCAGCAGTGGACAGGGTTGGACACACGATACGCAGTATTTT.

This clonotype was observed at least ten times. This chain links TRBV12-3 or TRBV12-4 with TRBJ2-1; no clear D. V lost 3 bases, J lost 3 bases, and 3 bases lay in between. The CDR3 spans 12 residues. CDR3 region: CASSFFYNEQFF. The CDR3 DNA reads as TGTGCCAGCAGTTTCTTCTACAATGAGCAGTTCTTC.

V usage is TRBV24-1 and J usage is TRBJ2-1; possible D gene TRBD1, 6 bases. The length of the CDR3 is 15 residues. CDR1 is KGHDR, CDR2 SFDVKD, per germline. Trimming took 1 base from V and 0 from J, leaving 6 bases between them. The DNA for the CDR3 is TGTGCCACCAGTGATTTACAGGGCTCCTACAATGAGCAGTTCTTC. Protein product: CATSDLQGSYNEQFF.

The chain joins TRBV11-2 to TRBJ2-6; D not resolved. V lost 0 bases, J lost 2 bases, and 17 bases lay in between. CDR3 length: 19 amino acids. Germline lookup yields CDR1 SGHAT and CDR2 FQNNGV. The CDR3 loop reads CASSLDREDQVTGANVLTF. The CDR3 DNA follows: TGTGCCAGCAGCTTAGATCGAGAGGATCAGGTGACTGGGGCCAACGTCCTGACTTTC.

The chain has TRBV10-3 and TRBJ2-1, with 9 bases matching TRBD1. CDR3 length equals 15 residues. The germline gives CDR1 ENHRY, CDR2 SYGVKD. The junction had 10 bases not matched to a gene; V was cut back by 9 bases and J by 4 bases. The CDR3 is CAIATGGYPYNEQFF. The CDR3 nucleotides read TGTGCCATAGCTACAGGGGGCTACCCTTACAATGAGCAGTTCTTC.

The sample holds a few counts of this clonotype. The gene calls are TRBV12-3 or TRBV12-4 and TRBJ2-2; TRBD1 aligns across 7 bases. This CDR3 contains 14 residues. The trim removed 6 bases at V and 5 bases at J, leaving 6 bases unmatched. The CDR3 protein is CASSTTGATGELFF. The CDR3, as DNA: TGTGCCAGCAGCACTACAGGGGCGACCGGGGAGCTGTTTTTT.

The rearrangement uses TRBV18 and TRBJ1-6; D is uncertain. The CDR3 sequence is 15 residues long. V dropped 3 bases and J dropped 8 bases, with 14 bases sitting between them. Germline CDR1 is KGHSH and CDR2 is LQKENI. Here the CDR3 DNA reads TGTGCCAGCTCACCCCGGGCCGGGGTGGATTCACCCCTCCACTTT. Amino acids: CASSPRAGVDSPLHF.

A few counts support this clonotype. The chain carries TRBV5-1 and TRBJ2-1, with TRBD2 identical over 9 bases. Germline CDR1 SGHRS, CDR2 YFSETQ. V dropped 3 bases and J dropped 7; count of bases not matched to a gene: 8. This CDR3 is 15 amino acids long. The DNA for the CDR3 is TGCGCCAGCAGCTGGGGGACTAGCAATAGAAATGAGCAGTTCTTC. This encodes CASSWGTSNRNEQFF. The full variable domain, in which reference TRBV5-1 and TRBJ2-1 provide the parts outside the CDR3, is KAGVTQTPRYLIKTRGQQVTLSCSPISGHRSVSWYQQTPGQGLQFLFEYFSETQRNKGNFPGRFSGRQFSNSRSEMNVSTLELGDSALYLCASSWGTSNRNEQFFGPGTRLTVL.

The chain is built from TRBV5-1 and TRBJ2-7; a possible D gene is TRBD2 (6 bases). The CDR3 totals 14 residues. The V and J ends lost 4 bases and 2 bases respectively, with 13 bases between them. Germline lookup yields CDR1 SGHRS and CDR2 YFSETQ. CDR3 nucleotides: TGCGCCAGCAGCCGACTAGGAGCCGCCTACGAGCAGTACTTC. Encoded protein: CASSRLGAAYEQYF.

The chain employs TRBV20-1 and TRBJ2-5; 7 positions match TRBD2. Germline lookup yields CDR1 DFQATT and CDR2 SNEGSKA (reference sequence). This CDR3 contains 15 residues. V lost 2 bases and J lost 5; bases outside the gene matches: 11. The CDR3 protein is CSARIKGRAPETQYF. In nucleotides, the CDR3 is TGCAGTGCTAGAATTAAGGGGAGGGCCCCGGAGACCCAGTACTTC.

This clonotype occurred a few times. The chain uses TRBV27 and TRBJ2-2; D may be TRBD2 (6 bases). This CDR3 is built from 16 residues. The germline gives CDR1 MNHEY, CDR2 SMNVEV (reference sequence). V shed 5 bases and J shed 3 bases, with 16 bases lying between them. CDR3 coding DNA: TGTGCCAGCAGTCCTCCCGCTAGCGAGGACACCGGGGAGCTGTTTTTT. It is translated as CASSPPASEDTGELFF.

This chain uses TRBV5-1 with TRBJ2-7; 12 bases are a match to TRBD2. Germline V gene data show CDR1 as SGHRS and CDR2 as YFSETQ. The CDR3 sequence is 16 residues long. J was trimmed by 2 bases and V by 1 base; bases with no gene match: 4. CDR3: CASSLRLAGGTYEQYF. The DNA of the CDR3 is TGCGCCAGCAGCTTGCGGCTAGCGGGAGGGACCTACGAGCAGTACTTC.

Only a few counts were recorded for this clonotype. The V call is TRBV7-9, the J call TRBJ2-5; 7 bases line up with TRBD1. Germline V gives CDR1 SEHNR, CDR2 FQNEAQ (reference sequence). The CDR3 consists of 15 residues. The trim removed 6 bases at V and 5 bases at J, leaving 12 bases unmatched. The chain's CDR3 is CASRHSDRDGETQYF. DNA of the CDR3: TGTGCCAGCAGGCATAGTGACAGGGACGGCGAGACCCAGTACTTC.

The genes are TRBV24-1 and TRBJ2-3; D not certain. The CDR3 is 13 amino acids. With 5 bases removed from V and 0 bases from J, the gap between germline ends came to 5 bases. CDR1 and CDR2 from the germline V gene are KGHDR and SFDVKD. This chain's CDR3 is CATSGLSTDTQYF. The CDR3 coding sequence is TGTGCCACCAGTGGTTTAAGCACAGATACGCAGTATTTT.